Listed here are 21 T cell receptor beta chains from one sample, sequenced in a study of PD-L1 blockade in urothelial cancer. Time point described: pretreatment peripheral blood. Sequencing was performed with immunoSEQ multiplex PCR; in TCRdb, only in-frame clones are kept and a portion is missing. This table holds about 85,000 clones, more than 75% found once. The sample in question was PBMCs, obtained around atezolizumab (anti-PD-L1) treatment. The receptor source for this set is a man in his sixties with urothelial cancer.

The chain links TRBV4-1 to TRBJ2-1; tentative D call: TRBD2 (6 bases). Germline lookup yields CDR1 MGHRA and CDR2 YSYEKL. The CDR3 length is 15 residues. V lost 1 base and J 7 bases, leaving 14 bases between the germline ends. The CDR3 protein is CASSQAVGRGNEQFF. The CDR3 DNA follows: TGCGCCAGCAGCCAAGCAGTGGGGCGGGGTAATGAGCAGTTCTTC.

The chain combines TRBV7-3 with TRBJ2-7; 7 bases match TRBD2. The V segment lost 5 bases and the J segment 6 bases; nucleotides outside the gene matches: 10. Per the germline V gene, CDR1 is SGHTA and CDR2 is FQGTGA. The CDR3 consists of 14 residues. CDR3 DNA: TGTGCCAGCAGCCCCGGGGGGTGGGGGTCCGAGCAGTACTTC. This sequence encodes CASSPGGWGSEQYF.

The V gene is TRBV27, the J gene TRBJ2-1; the match to TRBD2 covers 7 bases. Germline V gene sequence: CDR1 MNHEY, CDR2 SMNVEV (reference sequence). This CDR3 is built from 14 residues. Losses at the gene ends were 7 bases for V and 6 bases for J; bases not matched to a gene: 9. CDR3 amino acids: CASTRGRFSNEQFF. The CDR3 nucleotides read TGTGCCAGCACACGCGGGAGATTTAGCAATGAGCAGTTCTTC.

The chain employs TRBV29-1 and TRBJ1-1; the match to TRBD1 covers 10 bases. The CDR3 is 15 residues long. The trim removed 7 bases at V and 4 bases at J, leaving 12 bases unmatched. Looked up from germline, CDR1 is SQVTM and CDR2 is ANQGSEA. In DNA, the CDR3 is TGCAGCGCTGTCCCGGGACAGGGGTTCTCCACTGAAGCTTTCTTT. This encodes CSAVPGQGFSTEAFF.

This chain joins TRBV29-1 and TRBJ2-7; 7 bases match TRBD1. This CDR3 comprises 16 residues. In germline, CDR1 is SQVTM, CDR2 ANQGSEA. Unmatched junction bases numbered 10, after V lost 1 base and J lost 1 base. CDR3 bases: TGCAGCGTTGAAGGCGATTCGGGACAGAGATCCTACGAGCAGTACTTC. It is translated as CSVEGDSGQRSYEQYF.

The chain carries TRBV5-1 and TRBJ2-3; 7 positions match TRBD2. Germline values: CDR1 SGHRS, CDR2 YFSETQ. V was clipped by 4 bases and J by 1 base; unmatched bases: 9. The CDR3 extends over 16 amino acids. The CDR3 sequence is CASSPERGGRTDTQYF. The CDR3 DNA is TGCGCCAGCAGCCCCGAGCGGGGAGGACGCACAGATACGCAGTATTTT. Full variable domain (outside the CDR3, taken from reference TRBV5-1 and TRBJ2-3): KAGVTQTPRYLIKTRGQQVTLSCSPISGHRSVSWYQQTPGQGLQFLFEYFSETQRNKGNFPGRFSGRQFSNSRSEMNVSTLELGDSALYLCASSPERGGRTDTQYFGPGTRLTVL.

This sequence joins TRBV4-3 and TRBJ2-1, with D tentatively TRBD2 (5 bases). Between the trimmed V and J ends, which lost 0 bases and 4 bases, there was a span of 10 bases. This CDR3 has 15 amino acids. Germline V gives CDR1 LGHNA, CDR2 YSLEER. The CDR3 is CASSQDGLAYNEQFF. The CDR3, as DNA: TGCGCCAGCAGCCAAGATGGGCTAGCATACAATGAGCAGTTCTTC.

The V and J genes are TRBV28 and TRBJ2-1, with a weak D call TRBD2 (6 bases). Trimming took 5 bases from V and 3 from J, leaving 14 bases between them. CDR3 size: 15 residues. Germline V gives CDR1 MDHEN, CDR2 SYDVKM. The CDR3 nucleotides are TGTGCCAGCAGTCTGGAAGGAGGGATCTACAATGAGCAGTTCTTC. Encoded protein: CASSLEGGIYNEQFF.

The V gene is TRBV11-2, the J gene TRBJ1-4, with D perhaps matching TRBD1 (6 bases). This CDR3 region has 17 residues. V gave up 0 bases and J gave up 4 bases, with 15 bases separating them. The germline gives CDR1 SGHAT, CDR2 FQNNGV. Here the CDR3 reads CASSLEWGRGGNEKLFF. CDR3 DNA sequence: TGTGCCAGCAGCTTAGAATGGGGCAGGGGCGGTAATGAAAAACTGTTTTTT. The full variable domain, rest sourced from reference TRBV11-2 and TRBJ1-4, is EAGVAQSPRYKIIEKRQSVAFWCNPISGHATLYWYQQILGQGPKLLIQFQNNGVVDDSQLPKDRFSAERLKGVDSTLKIQPAKLEDSAVYLCASSLEWGRGGNEKLFFGSGTQLSVL.

Here the CDR3 reads CASSLLIEQYF. Written as DNA, the CDR3 is TGTGCCAGCAGCCTTCTTATCGAGCAGTACTTC. This chain joins TRBV11-2 and TRBJ2-7; D ambiguous. This CDR3 comprises 11 residues. V was pared by 5 bases and J by 6 bases, with 8 bases between. Germline CDR1 and CDR2: SGHAT and FQNNGV.

The chain links TRBV30 to TRBJ1-2; 7 bases line up with TRBD1. Germline V gene sequence: CDR1 GTSNPN, CDR2 SVGIG (reference sequence). Germline trimming cut 5 bases from V and 2 bases from J; bases unmatched to any gene: 5. The CDR3 is 13 amino acids. The CDR3 spells CAWRQGPNYGYTF. As DNA, the CDR3 is TGTGCCTGGCGACAGGGCCCCAACTATGGCTACACCTTC.

This rearrangement joins TRBV19 to TRBJ1-5; tentatively, D is TRBD1 (5 bases). Germline V gene sequence: CDR1 LNHDA, CDR2 SQIVND (reference sequence). The CDR3 loop spans 16 amino acids. The germline V and J ends were trimmed by 3 bases and 0 bases, with 12 bases remaining between them. CDR3 sequence reads: CASSITGDYSNQPQHF. Here the CDR3 DNA reads TGTGCCAGTAGTATCACGGGGGATTATAGCAATCAGCCCCAGCATTTT.

The chain is built from TRBV4-3 and TRBJ2-2; D is unclear. Deletions cut 0 bases from V and 4 bases from J, with 9 bases between. The germline CDR1 and CDR2 sequences are LGHNA and YSLEER. There are 15 residues in the CDR3. DNA for the CDR3: TGCGCCAGCAGCCAAGATGCGGCAGTCACCGGGGAGCTGTTTTTT. Amino acids: CASSQDAAVTGELFF.

The chain combines TRBV19 with TRBJ1-5; maybe TRBD1 (5 bases). This CDR3 has 15 residues. V was trimmed by 5 bases and J by 3 bases, leaving 14 bases between them. Germline V CDR1 and CDR2: LNHDA, SQIVND (reference sequence). The CDR3 loop is CASSWKAGDNQPQHF. The CDR3 bases are TGTGCCAGTAGTTGGAAGGCGGGGGACAATCAGCCCCAGCATTTT.

The chain has TRBV12-5 and TRBJ2-1; TRBD2 matches 8 bases. V trimming: 5 bases; J trimming: 1 base; junction bases outside the gene matches: 10. Germline-derived CDR1 and CDR2 are LGHNT and FRNRAP. This CDR3 is 17 amino acids long. The CDR3 protein is CASGQTHTSGSYNEQFF. In DNA form, the CDR3 reads TGTGCTAGTGGTCAGACCCATACTAGCGGTTCCTACAATGAGCAGTTCTTC. Filled out from reference TRBV12-5 and TRBJ2-1, the complete variable domain reads DARVTQTPRHKVTEMGQEVTMRCQPILGHNTVFWYRQTMMQGLELLAYFRNRAPLDDSGMPKDRFSAEMPDATLATLKIQPSEPRDSAVYFCASGQTHTSGSYNEQFFGPGTRLTVL.

In its sample, this clone was seen once. The rearrangement uses TRBV10-3 and TRBJ2-3, with 8 bases that match TRBD2. CDR1 and CDR2 from the germline V gene are ENHRY and SYGVKD. Trimming cost V 6 bases and J 2 bases; bases outside gene matches: 7. This CDR3 has 15 residues. The CDR3 loop reads CAIRTEAGDTDTQYF. CDR3 sequence (DNA): TGTGCCATCAGGACCGAAGCGGGGGACACAGATACGCAGTATTTT.

The chain combines TRBV7-9 with TRBJ1-6; TRBD1 agrees at 7 bases. The V segment lost 5 bases and the J segment 10 bases; nucleotides outside the gene matches: 8. This CDR3 contains 14 residues. From germline, CDR1 is SEHNR and CDR2 FQNEAQ (reference sequence). The CDR3 protein is CASSVTGERSPLHF. Written as DNA, the CDR3 is TGTGCCAGCAGCGTAACAGGGGAACGGTCACCCCTCCACTTT.

This chain links TRBV7-2 with TRBJ2-3; 7 positions agree with TRBD2. This CDR3 is built from 16 residues. Germline lookup yields CDR1 SGHTA and CDR2 FQGNSA. V lost 3 bases and J lost 2; bases outside the gene matches: 8. The DNA of the CDR3 is TGTGCCAGCAGCTTTCAGGCGGGAGCTTTCACAGATACGCAGTATTTT. Amino acid sequence: CASSFQAGAFTDTQYF.

The chain recombines TRBV7-8 with TRBJ1-3, with D possibly being TRBD1 (5 bases). The length of the CDR3 is 17 residues. V was cut by 1 base and J by 0 bases, with 13 bases left in between. Germline assignment: CDR1 SGHVS and CDR2 FQNEAQ. CDR3 region: CASSLVGGGVSGNTIYF. CDR3 in DNA: TGTGCCAGCAGCTTAGTTGGCGGGGGGGTCTCTGGAAACACCATATATTTT.

The chain is built from TRBV5-1 and TRBJ2-7; 8 bases fit TRBD2. Germline assignment: CDR1 SGHRS and CDR2 YFSETQ. The CDR3 length is 14 residues. After removal of 4 bases from V and 4 bases from J, the junction contained 7 bases not matched to a gene. The CDR3 DNA sequence: TGCGCCAGCAGCACCCGGGAGGGGAGTTACGAGCAGTACTTC. This translates into CASSTREGSYEQYF.

The rearrangement links TRBV18 to TRBJ1-3; possible D gene TRBD1, 6 bases. The CDR3 contains 16 residues. The ends were cut back, 3 bases at V and 2 bases at J, with 14 bases in the middle. CDR1 and CDR2 (germline): KGHSH, LQKENI. In DNA, the CDR3 is TGTGCCAGCTCACCGGTAACAGGGAGTACTGGAAACACCATATATTTT. Its protein product is CASSPVTGSTGNTIYF.